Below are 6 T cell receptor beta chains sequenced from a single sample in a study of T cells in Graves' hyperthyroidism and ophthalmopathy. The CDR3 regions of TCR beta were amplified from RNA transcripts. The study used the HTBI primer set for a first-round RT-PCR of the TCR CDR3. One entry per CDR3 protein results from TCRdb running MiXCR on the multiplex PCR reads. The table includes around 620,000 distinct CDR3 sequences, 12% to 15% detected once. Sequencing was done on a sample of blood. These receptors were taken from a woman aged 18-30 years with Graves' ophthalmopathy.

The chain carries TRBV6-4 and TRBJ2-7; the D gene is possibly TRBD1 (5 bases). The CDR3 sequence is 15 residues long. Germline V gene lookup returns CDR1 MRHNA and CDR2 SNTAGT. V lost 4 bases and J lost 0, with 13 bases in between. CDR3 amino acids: CASSVGLSGSYEQYF. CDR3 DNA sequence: TGTGCCAGCAGTGTGGGGCTATCGGGCTCCTACGAGCAGTACTTC.

CDR3 bases: TGTGCCACCAGCAGAGTTGAGGGGGCAAAGTACGAGCAGTACTTC. It codes for CATSRVEGAKYEQYF. V is TRBV15 and J is TRBJ2-7; TRBD1 matches at 7 bases. CDR1 and CDR2 (germline): LNHNV, YYDKDF (reference sequence). The CDR3 has 15 amino acids. The V gene end was trimmed by 1 base and the J gene end by 4 bases; junction bases not matched to a gene: 7.

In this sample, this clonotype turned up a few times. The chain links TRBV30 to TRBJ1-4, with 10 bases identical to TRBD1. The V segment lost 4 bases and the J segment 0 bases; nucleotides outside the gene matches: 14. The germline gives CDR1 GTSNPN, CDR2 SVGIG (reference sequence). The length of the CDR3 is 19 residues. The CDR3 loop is CAWNPSGTGAGATNEKLFF. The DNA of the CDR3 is TGTGCCTGGAATCCTTCGGGGACAGGGGCCGGGGCAACTAATGAAAAACTGTTTTTT.

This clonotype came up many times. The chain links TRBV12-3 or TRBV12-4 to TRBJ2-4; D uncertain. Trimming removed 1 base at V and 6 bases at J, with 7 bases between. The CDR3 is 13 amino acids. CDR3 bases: TGTGCCAGCAGTTTAGAGGAAGGAAACATTCAGTACTTC. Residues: CASSLEEGNIQYF.

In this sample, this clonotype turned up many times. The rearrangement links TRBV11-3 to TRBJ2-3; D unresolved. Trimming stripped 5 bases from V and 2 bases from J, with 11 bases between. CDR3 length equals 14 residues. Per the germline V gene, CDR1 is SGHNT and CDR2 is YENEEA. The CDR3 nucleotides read TGTGCCAGCAGCCCAGTACGAAACACAGATACGCAGTATTTT. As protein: CASSPVRNTDTQYF.

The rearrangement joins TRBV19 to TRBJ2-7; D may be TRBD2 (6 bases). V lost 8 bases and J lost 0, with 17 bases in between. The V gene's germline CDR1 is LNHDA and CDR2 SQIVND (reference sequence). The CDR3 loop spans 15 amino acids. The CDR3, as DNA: TGTGCCAGTGGAAATAGCGGAGCGAGCTCCTACGAGCAGTACTTC. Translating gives CASGNSGASSYEQYF.